Listed below are T cell receptor beta chains from one sample, sequenced in a study of read filtering for tumor transcriptome and immune sequencing. MiXCR was run by TCRdb on the reads, yielding one entry per CDR3 protein. The data hold more than 45,000 distinct CDR3 sequences, with about 19% observed a single time. The sequenced sample consisted of a population of CD138-negative cells sorted from bone marrow. The receptors stem from a donor at least 40 years old with multiple myeloma. The CDR3 runs from the conserved cysteine through the conserved F or W. Each record gives: J gene, clone size, D gene, V gene, CDR3 protein, CDR3 DNA. A D gene is named only where the DNA matches it firmly. Size is omitted from some rows. Given values are once, few, many or a class for expanded clones.

J: TRBJ2-5
size: many
D: TRBD2
V: TRBV6-2/TRBV6-3
CDR3: CASSYAGGRAEETQYF
DNA: TGTGCCAGCAGTTACGCCGGCGGGAGGGCCGAAGAGACCCAGTACTTC

J: TRBJ2-7
size: many
D: NA
V: TRBV2
CDR3: CASGWRRYEQYF
DNA: TGTGCCAGCGGCTGGCGGAGGTACGAGCAGTACTTC

J: TRBJ2-3
size: many
D: NA
V: TRBV20-1
CDR3: CSATTGDTQYF
DNA: TGCAGTGCAACTACGGGGGATACGCAGTATTTT

J: TRBJ1-2
size: NA
D: TRBD1
V: TRBV2
CDR3: CASSAVDRGSRKYGYTF
DNA: TGTGCCAGCAGCGCGGTCGACAGGGGCTCAAGGAAGTATGGCTACACCTTC

J: TRBJ2-5
size: few
D: TRBD2
V: TRBV20-1
CDR3: CSARTSERGETQYF
DNA: TGCAGTGCTAGAACTAGCGAAAGAGGGGAGACCCAGTACTTC

J: TRBJ2-1
size: many
D: TRBD2
V: TRBV6-5
CDR3: CASSYRGLAGAANEQFF
DNA: TGTGCCAGCAGTTACAGAGGGCTAGCGGGAGCAGCAAATGAGCAGTTCTTC

J: TRBJ2-1
size: NA
D: NA
V: TRBV11-2
CDR3: CASSLAPPGEQFF
DNA: TGTGCCAGCAGCCTAGCACCACCGGGAGAGCAGTTCTTC

J: TRBJ2-7
size: many
D: NA
V: TRBV27
CDR3: CASSLGLANYEQYF
DNA: TGTGCCAGCAGTTTAGGGCTAGCGAACTACGAGCAGTACTTC

J: TRBJ2-7
size: NA
D: NA
V: TRBV6-6
CDR3: CASSSGRGRVGQYF
DNA: TGTGCCAGCAGTTCTGGACGGGGCAGGGTCGGGCAGTACTTC

J: TRBJ2-7
size: NA
D: NA
V: TRBV29-1
CDR3: CSVRTGSYEQYF
DNA: TGCAGCGTGCGAACAGGATCCTACGAGCAGTACTTC

J: TRBJ2-5
size: many
D: NA
V: TRBV5-1
CDR3: CASSLSSQETQYF
DNA: TGCGCCAGCAGCTTGTCCAGCCAAGAGACCCAGTACTTC

J: TRBJ2-5
size: many
D: NA
V: TRBV5-6
CDR3: CASSLAVGQKTQYF
DNA: TGTGCCAGCAGCTTGGCCGTGGGGCAGAAGACCCAGTACTTC

J: TRBJ2-7
size: many
D: TRBD1
V: TRBV3-1
CDR3: CASSRQGSTYEQYF
DNA: TGTGCCAGCAGCCGACAGGGGAGTACCTACGAGCAGTACTTC